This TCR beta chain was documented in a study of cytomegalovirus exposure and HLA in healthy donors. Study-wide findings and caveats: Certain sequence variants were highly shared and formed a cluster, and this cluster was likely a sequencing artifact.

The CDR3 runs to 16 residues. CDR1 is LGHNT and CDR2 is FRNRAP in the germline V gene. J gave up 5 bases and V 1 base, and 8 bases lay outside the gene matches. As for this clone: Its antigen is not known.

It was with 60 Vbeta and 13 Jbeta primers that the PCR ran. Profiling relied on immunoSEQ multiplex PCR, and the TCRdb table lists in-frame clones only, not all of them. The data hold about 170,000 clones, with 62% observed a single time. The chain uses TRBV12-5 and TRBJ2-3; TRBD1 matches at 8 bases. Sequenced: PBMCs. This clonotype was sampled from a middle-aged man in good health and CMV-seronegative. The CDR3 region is CASGLGRQGAGDTQYF. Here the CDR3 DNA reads TGTGCTAGTGGTTTGGGACGGCAGGGGGCTGGAGATACGCAGTATTTT.